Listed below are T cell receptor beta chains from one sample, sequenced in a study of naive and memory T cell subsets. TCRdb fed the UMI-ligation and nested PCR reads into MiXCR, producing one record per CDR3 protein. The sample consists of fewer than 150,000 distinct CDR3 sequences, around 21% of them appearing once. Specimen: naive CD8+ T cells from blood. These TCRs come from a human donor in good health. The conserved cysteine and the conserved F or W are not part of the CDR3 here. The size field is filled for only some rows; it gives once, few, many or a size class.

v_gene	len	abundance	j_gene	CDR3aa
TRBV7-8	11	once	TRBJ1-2	ASSLVGNYGYT
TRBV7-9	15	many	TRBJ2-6	ASSLKSPISGANVLT
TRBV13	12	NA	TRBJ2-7	ASSFSSGSMGQY
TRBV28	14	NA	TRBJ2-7	ASSFSRQGFPYEQY
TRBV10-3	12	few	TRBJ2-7	AISPHGQFYEQY
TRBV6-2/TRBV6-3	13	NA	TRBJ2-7	ASSYGGTQIYEQY
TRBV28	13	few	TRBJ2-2	ASTSGDRYTGELF
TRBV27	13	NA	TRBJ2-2	ASIDMVGNTGELF
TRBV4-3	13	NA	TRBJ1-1	ASSPTSYGNTEAF
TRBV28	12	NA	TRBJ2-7	ASSLGLSAYEQY
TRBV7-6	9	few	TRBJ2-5	ASSYGLGQY
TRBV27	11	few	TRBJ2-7	ASSFTSGHEQY
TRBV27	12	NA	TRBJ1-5	ASSFSGTDQPQH
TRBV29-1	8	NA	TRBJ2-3	SVTGDTQY
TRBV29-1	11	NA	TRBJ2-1	SAGGGTYNEQF
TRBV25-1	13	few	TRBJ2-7	ASSEGQAGVDEQY
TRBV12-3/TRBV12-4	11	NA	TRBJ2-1	ASSAWLGDEQF
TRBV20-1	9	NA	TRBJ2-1	SAMWGNEQF
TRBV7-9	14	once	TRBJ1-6	ASSLGQTINNSPLH
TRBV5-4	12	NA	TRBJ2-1	ASSLYLGYNEQF
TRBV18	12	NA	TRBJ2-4	ASSPGEAKNIQY
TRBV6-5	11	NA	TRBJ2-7	ASSYVGSYEQY